This T cell receptor (beta chain) was found in a study of blood T cell repertoires in COVID-19 (dated by TCRdb to the early 2020s). Describing the broader study: The collaborator samples originated in the United States, Italy and Spain and spanned the acute and convalescent phases of COVID-19. The prospective study material was composed of cDNA or gDNA derived from T cells, B-cell-depleted T cells, or PBMCs. Subjects who had been exposed to COVID-19, were actively infected with it, or had recovered from it provided the deeply sampled blood TCRbeta repertoires that made up the dataset. The repertoires were released in a freely available public database intended as a resource for research on the immune response to SARS-CoV-2. Samples came from the ongoing ImmuneRACE study (first 160 participants) plus 1,254 subjects from 6 global collaborators. A de-identified subject ID, COVID-19 status, age in years and sex were almost always included in the sample metadata. Where HLA class I and class II types were available, the types were taken from metadata supplied by the sample provider, not from assay-based typing.

The CDR3 starts with the cysteine, ends with the phenylalanine, and has 13 residues. Kept here is only the CDR3 DNA, which spans 39 bases and is read in frame from base 1. V is pared back by 6 bases and J by 6 bases, with 14 bases lying between the germline termini. Broader findings and caveats from the paper: Clinical and demographic metadata were provided uncurated, with the amount varying by source and participant.

As regards this clone: No cognate antigen has been identified for it. The record has no base qualities; no much larger clone is one base away.

TCRbeta CDR3 regions were amplified from genomic DNA by means of the immunoSEQ Assay, a bias-controlled multiplex PCR. The authors' pipeline ran thus. The number of nucleated cells in each sample was estimated by amplification of reference gene primers within the assay. Sequence reads were collapsed and filtered to measure the absolute abundance of every unique TCRbeta CDR3 rearrangement. For each sample, productive Simpson clonality was calculated by taking the square root of Simpson's diversity index across productive rearrangements. TCRdb obtained this table from immuneACCESS and retained in-frame rearrangements with V and J assigned. These tables miss some clones; where compared with another copy, unresolved V genes account for less than half of the shortfall, and the remainder is unexplained. The V and J calls and clone size come from that table; D and trimming were worked out from the DNA. Present in this sample are fewer than 500,000 clones, 75% to 90% of which were seen just once. The ten top clones hold more than 4% of the sample.

Collaborating institutions collected whole blood in K2EDTA tubes following their own protocols. For TCRbeta analysis, collaborator samples were shipped as frozen whole blood, as isolated PBMCs, or as DNA extracted from either sample type. Sequenced: peripheral blood. The receptor's source is a woman in her 30s with acute or convalescent COVID-19. The chain links TRBV12-3 or TRBV12-4 with TRBJ1-2; D gene: possibly TRBD1, on 6 matching bases. The CDR3 is CASSHTQGNGYTF. The sequenced DNA: TGTGCCAGCAGCCACACCCAGGGGAATGGCTACACCTTC.